This T cell receptor beta chain was captured by sequencing in a study of blood T cell repertoires in COVID-19. This CDR3 region has 13 residues. CDR1 MRHNA and CDR2 SNTAGT come from the germline V gene. Trimming removed 5 bases from V and 5 bases from J, with 10 bases in between. Authors' analysis steps: Quantification of nucleated cells was approximated via reference gene primer amplification. Sequencing was performed with immunoSEQ multiplex PCR; in TCRdb, only in-frame clones are kept and a portion is missing. Clone size and the V and J calls come from that table; the DNA yielded D and trimming. The sample consists of hundreds of thousands of clones, approximately 83% of them appearing once.

The clonotype comes from a woman aged 50 to 65 with acute or convalescent COVID-19. The V call is TRBV6-4, the J call TRBJ1-5; perhaps TRBD1 as D (6 bases). The sample consisted of peripheral blood. This CDR3 is CASSLDRDQPQHF. CDR3 coding DNA: TGTGCCAGCAGTTTGGACAGAGATCAGCCCCAGCATTTT.